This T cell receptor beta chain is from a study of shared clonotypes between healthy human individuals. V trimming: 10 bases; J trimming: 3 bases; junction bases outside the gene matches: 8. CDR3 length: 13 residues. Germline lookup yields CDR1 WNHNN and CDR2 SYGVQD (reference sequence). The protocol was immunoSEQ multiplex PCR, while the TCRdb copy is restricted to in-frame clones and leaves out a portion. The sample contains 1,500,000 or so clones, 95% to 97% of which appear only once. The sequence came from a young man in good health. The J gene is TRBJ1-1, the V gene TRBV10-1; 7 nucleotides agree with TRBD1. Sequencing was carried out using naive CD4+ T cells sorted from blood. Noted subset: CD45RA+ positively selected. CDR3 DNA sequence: TGCGCCACCAGACAGGGACGCGACACTGAAGCTTTCTTT. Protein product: CATRQGRDTEAFF.